This T cell receptor beta chain was documented in a study of TIL therapy for anti-PD-1-resistant metastatic lung cancer. Sequencing used immunoSEQ v3. The method was immunoSEQ multiplex PCR; TCRdb's version includes in-frame clones alone and lacks a portion of them. The repertoire has tens of thousands of clones, 70% to 80% of them found once; the top ten carry 2.5% to 3%. The time point was: pre-treatment sample, taken before nivolumab and TIL therapy. This clone was seen just once. There are 15 residues in the CDR3. Germline CDR1 is MDHEN and CDR2 is SYDVKM. V lost 6 bases and J 4 bases, leaving 13 bases between the germline ends.

The source is a woman between 25 and 85 years old with non-small cell lung cancer. The chain has TRBV28 and TRBJ2-6, with a weak D call TRBD1 (6 bases). Sequencing used blood, obtained at baseline. The CDR3 is CASRGDKGGANVLTF. CDR3 in DNA: TGTGCCAGCAGGGGGGACAAAGGCGGGGCCAACGTCCTGACTTTC.